The rows below give T cell receptor beta chains drawn from one sample of a study of OX40 agonist ivuxolimab in advanced cancers. This table comes from immunoSEQ multiplex PCR, and its TCRdb copy is limited to in-frame clones, with some not included. Counted here are some 100,000 clones, approximately 80% occurring once; the ten biggest clones make up about 5.5%. The source was CD4+ or CD8+ T cells sorted from blood, collected in a trial of the OX40 agonist ivuxolimab. These receptors originate from an adult with an advanced solid tumor such as melanoma, head and neck, liver or kidney cancer. CDR3s include the opening cysteine and the closing phenylalanine or tryptophan. The order of the fields is J gene, V gene, CDR3 protein.

>TRBJ1-1|TRBV7-2
CASSLLAGGNTEAFF
>TRBJ2-2|TRBV5-1
CASSSGTATGELFF
>TRBJ1-1|TRBV4-2
CASSPTGGRTEAFF
>TRBJ1-5|TRBV5-6
CASSLEYASNQPQHF
>TRBJ2-3|TRBV5-1
CASSTAGGGSPDTQYF
>TRBJ2-1|TRBV5-6
CATTTGYGFDEQFF
>TRBJ2-5|TRBV19
CASGPGQGLETQYF
>TRBJ2-7|TRBV6-5
CASSYSTGSGQYF
>TRBJ1-2|TRBV5-1
CASSAGLSGYTF
>TRBJ1-2|TRBV7-8
CASSTSGGGGYTF
>TRBJ2-7|TRBV19
CASRLSGLAGGEQYF
>TRBJ2-1|TRBV4-2
CASSQVTSGRNEQFF
>TRBJ2-3|TRBV5-1
CASSPGQSTDTQYF
>TRBJ1-5|TRBV6-6
CASTPFPGQPQHF
>TRBJ1-5|TRBV6-6
CASSYSTGGSNQPQHF
>TRBJ1-3|TRBV7-9
CASSLGWDGRLYF
>TRBJ2-7|TRBV4-1
CASSQDIGMLSYEQYF
>TRBJ2-6|TRBV7-2
CASSIAGLSGANVLTF
>TRBJ2-7|TRBV4-3
CASSQTPGQGYEQYF
>TRBJ1-5|TRBV7-9
CASSLGDRADGNQPQHF
>TRBJ1-1|TRBV6-5
CASSYAGGGPAWAFF
>TRBJ2-5|TRBV5-1
CASSLGPSGAQETQYF
>TRBJ2-5|TRBV7-9
CASSLGLAQETQYF
>TRBJ1-5|TRBV27
CASSPQGGNQPQHF
>TRBJ1-2|TRBV19
CASSIGKGGYTF
>TRBJ2-1|TRBV14
CASSPRRGNNEQFF
>TRBJ2-5|TRBV9
CASSGTAGFQETQYF
>TRBJ1-2|TRBV6-5
CASMGGAFGYTF
>TRBJ2-7|TRBV14
CASSQATSRGKWYF
>TRBJ2-7|TRBV13
CASSAGTISYEQYF
>TRBJ2-2|TRBV18
CASSPTSVSGELFF
>TRBJ1-1|TRBV19
CASSMGGFTEAFF
>TRBJ2-3|TRBV19
CASSMASGGADTQYF
>TRBJ2-5|TRBV6-5
CASSYSARETQYF
>TRBJ2-7|TRBV27
CASTGGSSYEQYF
>TRBJ2-3|TRBV6-4
CASSVIGGAADTQYF
>TRBJ1-1|TRBV6-6
CASSSRTGDTEAFF
>TRBJ1-2|TRBV7-2
CASSRGTANYGYTF
>TRBJ1-1|TRBV25-1
CASSGGTEAFF
>TRBJ2-7|TRBV11-2
CASSFFAREGEQYF
>TRBJ2-1|TRBV5-8
CASSVQVF
>TRBJ2-3|TRBV5-5
CASSLGIGQGTDTQYF
>TRBJ2-1|TRBV5-6
CASSPTGSGRLNEQFF
>TRBJ1-5|TRBV30
CAWSVQPGGNQPQHF
>TRBJ1-2|TRBV19
CASWGGAGYGYTF
>TRBJ2-5|TRBV27
CASSFAGTSGIVSQYF
>TRBJ2-1|TRBV6-5
CASSPGTSDNEQFF
>TRBJ2-7|TRBV7-2
CASSRTGQPYEQYF
>TRBJ2-5|TRBV10-3
CAISERLAGGLQETQYF
>TRBJ1-4|TRBV6-1
CASSDRGYEKLFF